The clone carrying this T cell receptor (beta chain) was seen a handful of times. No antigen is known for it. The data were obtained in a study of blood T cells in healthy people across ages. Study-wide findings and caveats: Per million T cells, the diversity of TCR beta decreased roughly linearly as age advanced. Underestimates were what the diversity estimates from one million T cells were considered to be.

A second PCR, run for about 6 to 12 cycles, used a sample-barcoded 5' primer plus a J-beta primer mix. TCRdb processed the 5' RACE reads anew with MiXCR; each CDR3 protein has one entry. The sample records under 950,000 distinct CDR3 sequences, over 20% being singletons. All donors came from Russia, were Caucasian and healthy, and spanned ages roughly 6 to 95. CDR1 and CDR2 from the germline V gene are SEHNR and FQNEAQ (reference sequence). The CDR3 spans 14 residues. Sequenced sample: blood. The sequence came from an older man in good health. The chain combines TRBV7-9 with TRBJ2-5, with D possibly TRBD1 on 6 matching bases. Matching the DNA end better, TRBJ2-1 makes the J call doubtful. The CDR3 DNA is TGTGCCAGCAGCTTAGTTGTAGGGGGCAATGAGCAGTTCTTC. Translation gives CASSLVVGGNEQFF.